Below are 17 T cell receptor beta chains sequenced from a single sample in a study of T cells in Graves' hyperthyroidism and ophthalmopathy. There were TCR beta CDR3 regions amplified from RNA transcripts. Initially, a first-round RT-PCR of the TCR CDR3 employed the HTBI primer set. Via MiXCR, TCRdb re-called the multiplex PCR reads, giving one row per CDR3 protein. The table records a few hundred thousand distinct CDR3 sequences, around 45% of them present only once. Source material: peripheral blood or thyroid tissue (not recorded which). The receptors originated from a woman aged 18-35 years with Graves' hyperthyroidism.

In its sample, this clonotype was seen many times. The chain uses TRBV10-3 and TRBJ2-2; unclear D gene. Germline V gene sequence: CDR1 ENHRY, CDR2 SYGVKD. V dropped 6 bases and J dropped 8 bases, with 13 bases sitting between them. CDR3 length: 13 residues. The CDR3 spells CAISPTTTGELFF. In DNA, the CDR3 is TGTGCCATCAGCCCCACCACGACGGGGGAGCTGTTTTTT.

CDR3 protein: CASGHSYEQYF. The CDR3 bases are TGTGCTAGTGGCCACTCCTACGAGCAGTACTTC. This chain links TRBV12-5 with TRBJ2-7; no definite D call. V lost 6 bases and J lost 0, with 3 bases in between. The CDR3 consists of 11 residues. CDR1 is LGHNT and CDR2 is FRNRAP in the germline V gene.

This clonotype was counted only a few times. CDR3 residues: CASSSEGRYGYTF. CDR3 bases: TGCGCCAGCAGCAGCGAGGGTCGGTATGGCTACACCTTC. The chain employs TRBV5-1 and TRBJ1-2; no reliable D call. Trimming left V 4 bases short and J 5 bases short, with 12 bases between. CDR3 size: 13 residues. CDR1 is SGHRS, CDR2 YFSETQ, per germline.

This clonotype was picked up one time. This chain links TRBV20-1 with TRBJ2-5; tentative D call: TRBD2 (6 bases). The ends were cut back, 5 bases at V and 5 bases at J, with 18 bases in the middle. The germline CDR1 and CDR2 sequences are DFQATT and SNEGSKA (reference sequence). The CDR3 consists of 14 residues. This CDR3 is CSAGGSEAGETQYF. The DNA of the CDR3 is TGCAGTGCTGGGGGGTCCGAAGCAGGGGAGACCCAGTACTTC.

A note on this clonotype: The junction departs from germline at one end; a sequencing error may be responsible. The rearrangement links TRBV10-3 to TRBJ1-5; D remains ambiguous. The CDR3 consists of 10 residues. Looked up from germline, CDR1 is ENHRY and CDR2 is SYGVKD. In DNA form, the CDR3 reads TGTGCCAGCAGTCCCCAGCCCCAGCATTTT. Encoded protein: CASSPQPQHF.

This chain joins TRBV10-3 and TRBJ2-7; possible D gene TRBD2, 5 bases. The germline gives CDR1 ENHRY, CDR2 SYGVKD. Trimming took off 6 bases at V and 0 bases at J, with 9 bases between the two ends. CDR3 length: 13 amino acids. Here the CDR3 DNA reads TGTGCCATCAGGGACCGGGACTCCTACGAGCAGTACTTC. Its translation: CAIRDRDSYEQYF.

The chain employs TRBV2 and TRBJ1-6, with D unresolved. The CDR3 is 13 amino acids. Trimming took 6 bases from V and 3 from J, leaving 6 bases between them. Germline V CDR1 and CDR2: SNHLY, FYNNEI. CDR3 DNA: TGTGCCAGCAGCTTCCTCTATAATTCACCCCTCCACTTT. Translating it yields CASSFLYNSPLHF.

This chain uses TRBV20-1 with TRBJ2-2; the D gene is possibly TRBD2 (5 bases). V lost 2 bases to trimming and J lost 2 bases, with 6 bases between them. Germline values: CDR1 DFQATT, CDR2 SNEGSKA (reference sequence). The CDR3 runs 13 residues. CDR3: CSARRGNTGELFF. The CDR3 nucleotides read TGCAGTGCTAGACGGGGAAACACCGGGGAGCTGTTTTTT.

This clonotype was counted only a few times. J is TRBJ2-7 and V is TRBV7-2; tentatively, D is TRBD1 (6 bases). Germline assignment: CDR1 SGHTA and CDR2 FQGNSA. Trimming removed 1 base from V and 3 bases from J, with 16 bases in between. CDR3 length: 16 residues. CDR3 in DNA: TGTGCCAGCAGCTTAGATGGACAGCGATCCTACTACGAGCAGTACTTC. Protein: CASSLDGQRSYYEQYF.

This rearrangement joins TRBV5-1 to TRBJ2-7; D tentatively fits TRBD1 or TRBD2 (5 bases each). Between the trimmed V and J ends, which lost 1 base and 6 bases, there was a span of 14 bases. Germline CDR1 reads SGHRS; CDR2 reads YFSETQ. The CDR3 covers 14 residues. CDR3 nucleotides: TGCGCCAGCAGCTTGCCCTATCTGGGACGCGAGCAGTACTTC. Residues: CASSLPYLGREQYF.

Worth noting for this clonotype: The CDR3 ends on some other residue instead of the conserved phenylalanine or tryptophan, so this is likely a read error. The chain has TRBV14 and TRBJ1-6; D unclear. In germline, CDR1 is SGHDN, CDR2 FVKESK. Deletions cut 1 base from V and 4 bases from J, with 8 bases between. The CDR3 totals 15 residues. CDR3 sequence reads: CASSQVYSYNSPLHS. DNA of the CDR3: TGTGCCAGCAGCCAAGTATACAGTTATAATTCACCCCTCCACTCT.

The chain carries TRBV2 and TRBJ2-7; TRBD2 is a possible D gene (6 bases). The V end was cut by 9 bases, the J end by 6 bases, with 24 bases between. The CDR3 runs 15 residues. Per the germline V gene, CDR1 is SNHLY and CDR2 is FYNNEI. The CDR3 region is CARRQRDSAPLEQYF. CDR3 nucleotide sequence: TGTGCCAGAAGACAGAGGGACTCCGCTCCCCTCGAGCAGTACTTC. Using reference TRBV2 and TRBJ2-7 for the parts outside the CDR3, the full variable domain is EPEVTQTPSHQVTQMGQEVILRCVPISNHLYFYWYRQILGQKVEFLVSFYNNEISEKSEIFDDQFSVERPDGSNFTLKIRSTKLEDSAMYFCARRQRDSAPLEQYFGPGTRLTVT.

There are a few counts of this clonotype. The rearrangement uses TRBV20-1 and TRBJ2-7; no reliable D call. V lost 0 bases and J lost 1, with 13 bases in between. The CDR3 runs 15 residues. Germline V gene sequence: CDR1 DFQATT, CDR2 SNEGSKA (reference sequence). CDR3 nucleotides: TGCAGTGCTAGAGATTCGGTAGACTCATCCTACGAGCAGTACTTC. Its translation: CSARDSVDSSYEQYF.

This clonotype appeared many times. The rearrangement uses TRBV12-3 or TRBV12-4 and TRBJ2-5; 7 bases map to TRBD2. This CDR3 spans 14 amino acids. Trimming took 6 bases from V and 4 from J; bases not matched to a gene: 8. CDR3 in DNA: TGTGCCAGCAGCTCCCTGGGGGGGGGAGAGACCCAGTACTTC. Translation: CASSSLGGGETQYF.

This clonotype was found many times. The CDR3 protein is CASSEPTEAFF. The CDR3 DNA reads as TGTGCCAGCAGTGAACCCACTGAAGCTTTCTTT. The genes are TRBV2 and TRBJ1-1; D uncertain. The CDR3 length is 11 residues. Trimming cost V 2 bases and J 4 bases, with 2 bases left between them. From germline, CDR1 is SNHLY and CDR2 FYNNEI.

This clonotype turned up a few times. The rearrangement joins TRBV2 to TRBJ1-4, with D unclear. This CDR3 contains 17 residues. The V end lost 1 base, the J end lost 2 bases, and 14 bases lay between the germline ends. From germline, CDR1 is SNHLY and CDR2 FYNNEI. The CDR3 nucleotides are TGTGCCAGCAGTGAAGAGGATTTAAATGGCACTAATGAAAAACTGTTTTTT. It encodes CASSEEDLNGTNEKLFF.

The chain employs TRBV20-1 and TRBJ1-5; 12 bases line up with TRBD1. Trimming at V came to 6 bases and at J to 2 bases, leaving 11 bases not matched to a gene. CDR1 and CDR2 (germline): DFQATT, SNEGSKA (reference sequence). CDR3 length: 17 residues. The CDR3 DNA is TGCAGTGCCATCCGGGACAGGGGGCTCGGTGGCAATCAGCCCCAGCATTTT. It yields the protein CSAIRDRGLGGNQPQHF.